The rows below give T cell receptor beta chains drawn from one sample of a study of identifying expanded T cells in peripheral blood. Clones were sequenced by immunoSEQ multiplex PCR, and TCRdb holds only the in-frame ones, with some missing. Seen here are more than 85,000 clones, 88% observed once, and the top ten hold 7.5% to 10%. The material sequenced was blood. The origin of the receptors is a person between 18 and 75 years old in good health. CDR3s include the opening cysteine and the closing phenylalanine or tryptophan. A D gene is named only where the DNA matches it firmly. Rows give clone size only sometimes, using once, few, many, or a class for an expanded clone.

TGTGCCAGCTCACCCGGACAGGGCGAGTATAGCAATCAGCCCCAGCATTTT	CASSPGQGEYSNQPQHF	TRBV18	TRBJ1-5	17	.	TRBD1
TGTGCCAGCAGTCAGCCTCCCCAGAACACCGGGGAGCTGTTTTTT	CASSQPPQNTGELFF	TRBV9	TRBJ2-2	15	.	.
TGCGCCAGCAGCCAAGATTGGCCTAGCGGGGGGGCCACAGACACCGGGGAGCTGTTTTTT	CASSQDWPSGGATDTGELFF	TRBV4-1	TRBJ2-2	20	.	TRBD2
TGTGCCAGCAGAAGGACAGGGGTCGTAGAGACCCAGTACTTC	CASRRTGVVETQYF	TRBV6-5	TRBJ2-5	14	.	TRBD1
TGTGCCAGCAGCTTAGCCGGGGGACAGGCCGGCACTGAAGCTTTCTTT	CASSLAGGQAGTEAFF	TRBV7-2	TRBJ1-1	16	few	TRBD1
TGTGCCACTAAGGGTTTCGGGGGGACTTCCTACGAGCAGTACTTC	CATKGFGGTSYEQYF	TRBV19	TRBJ2-7	15	.	TRBD2
TGTGCCAGCAGCCAACCCTCTAGCGGCCAAACCGGGGAGCTGTTTTTT	CASSQPSSGQTGELFF	TRBV14	TRBJ2-2	16	once	TRBD2
TGTGCCAGCAGCACAGACTCCACAGGGTCTAAGACCCAGTACTTC	CASSTDSTGSKTQYF	TRBV7-9	TRBJ2-5	15	.	.
TGCGCCAGCAGCCAAGGGAGCAGGGGTATCAATCAGCCCCAGCATTTT	CASSQGSRGINQPQHF	TRBV4-1	TRBJ1-5	16	.	.
TGTGCCAGCGGGTGGGCGCAGGACACCGGGGAGCTGTTTTTT	CASGWAQDTGELFF	TRBV9	TRBJ2-2	14	few	.
TGCGCCAGCAGCTCTCCAGGGTCGGGGGACATTCAGTACTTC	CASSSPGSGDIQYF	TRBV5-1	TRBJ2-4	14	.	.
TGCAGCGTTGAAGGAGTGGGGGCGAACACCGGGGAGCTGTTTTTT	CSVEGVGANTGELFF	TRBV29-1	TRBJ2-2	15	.	.
TGCGCCAGCAGTGACGATGGTGGGGAGACCCAGTACTTC	CASSDDGGETQYF	TRBV10-1	TRBJ2-5	13	.	.
TGTGCCAGCTCACTAAGTCTAGAGGTGGCAGATACGCAGTATTTT	CASSLSLEVADTQYF	TRBV18	TRBJ2-3	15	once	.
TGCGCCAGCAGCCAAGATCCTACCGGGACGAGACGCGATACGCAGTATTTT	CASSQDPTGTRRDTQYF	TRBV4-3	TRBJ2-3	17	.	.
TGCGCCAGCAGCCCGGGGACCGTTCAAGAGACCCAGTACTTC	CASSPGTVQETQYF	TRBV5-1	TRBJ2-5	14	.	.
TGTGCCAGCAGCCCAGGGGAGCAGTACTTC	CASSPGEQYF	TRBV7-9	TRBJ2-7	10	.	.
TGTGCCAGCAGCCGAGCGGGAGAGACAGAGACCCAGTACTTC	CASSRAGETETQYF	TRBV28	TRBJ2-5	14	.	TRBD2
TGTGCCAGCTCACCAGGTAGGACAGGGAGCAATCAGCCCCAGCATTTT	CASSPGRTGSNQPQHF	TRBV18	TRBJ1-5	16	few	TRBD1
TGTGCCAGCTCCCCCCGGCGCGGCCCGAACACTGAAGCTTTCTTT	CASSPRRGPNTEAFF	TRBV18	TRBJ1-1	15	.	.
TGCGCCAGCAGCTTGTCCGGGGGGCGCGACACCGGGGAGCTGTTTTTT	CASSLSGGRDTGELFF	TRBV5-1	TRBJ2-2	16	.	.
TGTGCCAGTAGGGGGGACAGGGGGTTCGATGAGAACACTGAAGCTTTCTTT	CASRGDRGFDENTEAFF	TRBV19	TRBJ1-1	17	.	TRBD1
TGTGCCAGTAGTCTACTACAGGGAAAGTCCTCCTACAATGAGCAGTTCTTC	CASSLLQGKSSYNEQFF	TRBV19	TRBJ2-1	17	.	.